This TCR beta chain was retrieved from a study of cytomegalovirus exposure and HLA in healthy donors. 60 Vbeta and 13 Jbeta primers were used in PCR. Libraries were prepared by immunoSEQ multiplex PCR; TCRdb keeps only in-frame clonotypes and omits some of them. The data contain about 130,000 clones, 81% of them singletons. V shed 8 bases and J shed 1 base, with 17 bases lying between them. Germline loops: CDR1 MNHNS, CDR2 SASEGT. This CDR3 spans 15 amino acids. The chain joins TRBV6-1 to TRBJ1-1; D call uncertain. This TCR was recovered from a man aged 18 to 30 in good health and CMV-seropositive. Input material: PBMCs. The DNA of the CDR3 is TGTGCCAGCGGGGTGCTTTTTCGGGAGAACACTGAAGCTTTCTTT. It encodes CASGVLFRENTEAFF.